One and the same sample provided the 28 T cell receptor beta chains below, sequenced in a study of regulatory T cells in long-lasting Graves disease. As for time point: newly diagnosed GD, antithyroid drugs for less than 3 months. PBMC RNA served as the TCR library source. Building of the TCR beta libraries involved iRepertoire HTBI primers and Arm-PCR of CDR3 regions. TCRdb re-called the multiplex PCR reads through MiXCR, storing one row per CDR3 protein. The data hold some 250,000 distinct CDR3 sequences, with around 16% observed a single time. Specimen: peripheral blood mononuclear cells (PBMCs), collected at new diagnosis, from a patient treated with antithyroid drugs. The receptors derive from a female donor with Graves disease.

This clonotype was picked up many times. The chain recombines TRBV2 with TRBJ1-4; a possible D gene is TRBD1 (6 bases). CDR3 length: 19 residues. Germline CDR1 SNHLY, CDR2 FYNNEI. Deletions cut 4 bases from V and 0 bases from J, with 21 bases between. The CDR3 DNA reads as TGTGCCAGCAGTGGAGGGACGGGACACCGGGATGCAACTAATGAAAAACTGTTTTTT. Translating gives CASSGGTGHRDATNEKLFF.

This clonotype was detected ten times or more. This chain connects TRBV13 to TRBJ2-2, with D tentatively TRBD1 or TRBD2 (6 bases each). CDR3 length: 18 amino acids. Germline lookup yields CDR1 PRHDT and CDR2 FYEKMQ (reference sequence). Trimming took 4 bases from V and 3 from J, leaving 21 bases between them. Written as DNA, the CDR3 is TGTGCCAGCAGCTCAAGGCTTGGCGAGGGGGGATACACCGGGGAGCTGTTTTTT. Its translation is CASSSRLGEGGYTGELFF.

This clonotype was counted ten times or more. The genes are TRBV4-2 and TRBJ2-5; 9 bases are shared with TRBD2. Germline values: CDR1 LGHNA, CDR2 YNFKEQ. CDR3 size: 15 residues. The V and J ends lost 5 bases and 2 bases, in that order; junction bases with no gene match: 6. CDR3 in DNA: TGTGCCAGCAGCGACCAGACTAGCGGTCAAGAGACCCAGTACTTC. This sequence encodes CASSDQTSGQETQYF.

This clonotype was seen ten or more times. CDR3 DNA: TGTGCCAGCAGCTTAGGTGTTGGGGGCGATGGCTACACCTTC. Residues: CASSLGVGGDGYTF. V and J are TRBV11-2 and TRBJ1-2, with a tentative D call TRBD1 (6 bases). Germline CDR1 is SGHAT and CDR2 is FQNNGV. The CDR3 covers 14 residues. Trimming pared 1 base from V and 6 bases from J, leaving 12 bases between.

V is TRBV10-1 and J is TRBJ2-7; D is unclear. V was cut by 3 bases and J by 4 bases, with 13 bases left in between. Germline V gene lookup returns CDR1 WNHNN and CDR2 SYGVQD (reference sequence). This CDR3 has 14 residues. DNA of the CDR3: TGCGCCAGCAGTGAAGGCCCGGGTCCTTACGAGCAGTACTTC. Amino acids: CASSEGPGPYEQYF.

The chain uses TRBV4-2 and TRBJ2-3, with unresolved D. Germline V lookup: CDR1 LGHNA, CDR2 YNFKEQ. The length of the CDR3 is 15 residues. The V end lost 0 bases, the J end lost 5 bases, and 12 bases lay between the germline ends. The CDR3 protein is CASSQEPGARDTQYF. The CDR3 DNA sequence: TGTGCCAGCAGCCAAGAACCGGGCGCGAGAGATACGCAGTATTTT.

This clonotype was seen a few times. The chain couples TRBV7-9 to TRBJ2-1; no firm D call. V was shortened by 1 base and J by 15 bases, with 13 bases between the two germline ends. CDR3 length: 12 amino acids. The germline gives CDR1 SEHNR, CDR2 FQNEAQ (reference sequence). CDR3: CASSLGHPFVFF. The CDR3 DNA sequence: TGTGCCAGCAGCTTAGGACACCCCTTTGTGTTCTTC.

Regarding this clonotype: A far larger clone is off by one base, so a read error is likely. J is TRBJ2-5 and V is TRBV7-2; possibly TRBD2 for D (6 bases). This CDR3 is built from 14 residues. Germline lookup yields CDR1 SGHTA and CDR2 FQGNSA. The CDR3 nucleotides are TGTGCCACCCGGGCCCGGGGAGGCCAAGAGAACCAGTACTTC. Amino acids: CATRARGGQENQYF.

This clonotype was observed a few times. The chain combines TRBV7-9 with TRBJ2-1; 7 nucleotides align to TRBD2. With V trimmed by 10 bases and J by 3 bases, 12 bases remained unmatched. Looked up from germline, CDR1 is SEHNR and CDR2 is FQNEAQ (reference sequence). The CDR3 runs to 15 residues. The CDR3 coding sequence is TGTGCCACCCAGTCCAGCGGGATCTTCTACAATGAGCAGTTCTTC. This encodes CATQSSGIFYNEQFF. The full variable domain, with the rest looked up from reference TRBV7-9 and TRBJ2-1, is DTGVSQNPRHKITKRGQNVTFRCDPISEHNRLYWYRQTLGQGPEFLTYFQNEAQLEKSRLLSDRFSAERPKGSFSTLEIQRTEQGDSAMYLCATQSSGIFYNEQFFGPGTRLTVL.

Many counts were recorded for this clonotype. J is TRBJ1-1 and V is TRBV7-6; tentative D call: TRBD1 (5 bases). The length of the CDR3 is 16 residues. The germline V and J ends were trimmed by 3 bases and 1 base, with 15 bases remaining between them. Germline V gene data show CDR1 as SGHVS and CDR2 as FNYEAQ. The CDR3 region has the DNA TGTGCCAGCAGCTTGGTGGCGGGGCGGGAGAACACTGAAGCTTTCTTT. This gives the protein CASSLVAGRENTEAFF.

The sample holds many counts of this clonotype. The rearrangement links TRBV6-1 to TRBJ2-2; 10 bases align to TRBD2. V shed 2 bases, J shed 5 bases, and the junction held 5 bases outside the gene matches. Looked up from germline, CDR1 is MNHNS and CDR2 is SASEGT. The CDR3 extends over 16 amino acids. The CDR3 region has the DNA TGTGCCAGCAGTGAAAGGCTAGCGGGAGAGACCGGGGAGCTGTTTTTT. Translation: CASSERLAGETGELFF.

This clonotype was detected many times. V gene TRBV7-9 combines with J gene TRBJ2-5; 9 bases agree with TRBD1. Germline-derived CDR1 and CDR2 are SEHNR and FQNEAQ (reference sequence). This CDR3 is 15 amino acids long. V was clipped by 1 base and J by 5 bases; unmatched bases: 5. In nucleotides, the CDR3 is TGTGCCAGCAGCTTAGTAGGGACAGGGATGGAGACCCAGTACTTC. It encodes CASSLVGTGMETQYF.

The gene calls are TRBV10-3 and TRBJ2-3; 12 bases line up with TRBD2. This CDR3 contains 16 residues. Unmatched junction bases numbered 3, after V lost 5 bases and J lost 0 bases. Germline CDR1 and CDR2: ENHRY and SYGVKD. CDR3 residues: CAISRTSGASTDTQYF. The CDR3 DNA sequence: TGTGCCATCAGTAGGACTAGCGGGGCTAGCACAGATACGCAGTATTTT.

This clonotype was picked up a small number of times. With a much larger clone just one base away, this may be a read error. The chain couples TRBV7-9 to TRBJ1-2; 8 bases are shared with TRBD1. Looked up from germline, CDR1 is SEHNR and CDR2 is FQNEAQ (reference sequence). CDR3 size: 14 residues. The DNA for the CDR3 is TGTGCCGGCAGCTTAGCCGGACAGGGTCATGGCTACACCTTC. Translated: CAGSLAGQGHGYTF.

This clonotype appeared many times. The chain uses TRBV20-1 and TRBJ2-7; a weak D match, TRBD2 (7 bases). CDR1 and CDR2 (germline): DFQATT, SNEGSKA (reference sequence). The CDR3 is made up of 14 amino acids. With 0 bases removed from V and 4 bases from J, the gap between germline ends came to 13 bases. The chain's CDR3 is CSARDPRGAYEQYF. In nucleotides, the CDR3 is TGCAGTGCTAGAGATCCCCGGGGGGCTTACGAGCAGTACTTC.

The V gene is TRBV3-1, the J gene TRBJ2-2, with 8 nucleotides matching TRBD2. V lost 6 bases and J lost 7; bases outside the gene matches: 16. The CDR3 spans 17 residues. Germline-derived CDR1 and CDR2 are LGHDT and YNNKEL (reference sequence). CDR3 amino acids: CASSPNSPAGDDGELFF. The CDR3 nucleotides read TGTGCCAGCAGTCCTAATTCGCCAGCGGGAGATGACGGGGAGCTGTTTTTT.

This clonotype came up many times. The chain couples TRBV19 to TRBJ1-2; TRBD1 matches 10 bases. Germline V gives CDR1 LNHDA, CDR2 SQIVND (reference sequence). This CDR3 has 14 amino acids. After removal of 10 bases from V and 4 bases from J, the junction contained 9 bases not matched to a gene. CDR3 region: CATTRTGGGYGYTF. CDR3 nucleotide sequence: TGTGCCACCACAAGGACAGGGGGTGGCTATGGCTACACCTTC.

At least ten counts were recorded for this clonotype. This sequence joins TRBV27 and TRBJ2-5, with TRBD2 identical over 11 bases. The ends lost 8 bases at V and 13 bases at J; junction bases unmatched: 12. The CDR3 is 13 amino acids. Germline V CDR1 and CDR2: MNHEY, SMNVEV (reference sequence). The CDR3 coding sequence is TGTGCCAGCGGGGCGGTGGGACTAGCGGCGACGTACTTC. This encodes CASGAVGLAATYF.

This clonotype has ten or more counts. DNA for the CDR3: TGTGCCAGCAGCTTAGCGCGGACTAGCCTTCACAATGAGCAGTTCTTC. Encoded protein: CASSLARTSLHNEQFF. The chain links TRBV7-8 to TRBJ2-1; 8 nucleotides align to TRBD2. The CDR3 consists of 16 residues. With V trimmed by 0 bases and J by 5 bases, 6 bases remained unmatched. The germline V gene has CDR1 SGHVS and CDR2 FQNEAQ.

In its sample, this clonotype was seen many times. This rearrangement joins TRBV5-1 to TRBJ1-5; TRBD1 agrees at 8 bases. Trimming took 5 bases from V and 4 from J; bases not matched to a gene: 8. CDR3 length: 15 residues. Germline V CDR1 and CDR2: SGHRS, YFSETQ. The CDR3 protein is CASSLRTGTNQPQHF. The CDR3 region has the DNA TGCGCCAGCAGTTTGAGGACAGGGACGAATCAGCCCCAGCATTTT.

The chain is built from TRBV29-1 and TRBJ2-1, with D uncertain. Germline CDR1 reads SQVTM; CDR2 reads ANQGSEA. The V end lost 3 bases, the J end lost 8 bases, and 5 bases lay between the germline ends. The CDR3 consists of 10 residues. CDR3: CSVDSHEQFF. The CDR3 DNA reads TGCAGCGTTGATTCCCATGAGCAGTTCTTC.

The chain carries TRBV6-5 and TRBJ2-1; no firm D call. The V and J ends lost 2 bases and 6 bases respectively, with 11 bases between them. Germline V gene lookup returns CDR1 MNHEY and CDR2 SVGAGI. This CDR3 contains 14 residues. This CDR3 is CASSYTDPRNEQFF. CDR3 in DNA: TGTGCCAGCAGTTACACAGATCCCCGCAATGAGCAGTTCTTC.

This clonotype has more than one count but fewer than ten. The chain joins TRBV4-2 to TRBJ2-1; a weak D match, TRBD2 (6 bases). CDR1 and CDR2 (germline): LGHNA, YNFKEQ. The V end was cut by 0 bases, the J end by 7 bases, with 16 bases between. The CDR3 is made up of 16 amino acids. The chain's CDR3 is CASSQDISAGTNEQFF. CDR3 nucleotides: TGTGCCAGCAGCCAAGATATTTCCGCGGGGACTAATGAGCAGTTCTTC.

This clonotype was counted ten times or more. The gene calls are TRBV19 and TRBJ1-1, with 9 bases lining up with TRBD1. The V gene end was trimmed by 9 bases and the J gene end by 1 base; junction bases not matched to a gene: 9. Germline CDR1 LNHDA, CDR2 SQIVND (reference sequence). The CDR3 is 15 amino acids. In DNA form, the CDR3 reads TGTGCCAGCCGGGACAGGGTGTTTCGGAACACTGAAGCTTTCTTT. Translating it yields CASRDRVFRNTEAFF. Based on the CDR3 plus reference TRBV19 and TRBJ1-1, the full variable domain is DGGITQSPKYLFRKEGQNVTLSCEQNLNHDAMYWYRQDPGQGLRLIYYSQIVNDFQKGDIAEGYSVSREKKESFPLTVTSAQKNPTAFYLCASRDRVFRNTEAFFGQGTRLTVV.

This clonotype was picked up a small number of times. This rearrangement joins TRBV9 to TRBJ2-7, with D perhaps TRBD1 (6 bases). V dropped 7 bases and J dropped 2 bases, with 16 bases sitting between them. Germline loops: CDR1 SGDLS, CDR2 YYNGEE. CDR3 length: 14 amino acids. This chain's CDR3 is CASSWGQGTYEQYF. DNA of the CDR3: TGTGCCAGCTCATGGGGGCAGGGGACCTACGAGCAGTACTTC.

The chain links TRBV7-8 to TRBJ2-7, with 7 bases matching TRBD1. The CDR3 has 14 residues. V gave up 6 bases and J gave up 2 bases; unmatched junction bases: 7. Germline loops: CDR1 SGHVS, CDR2 FQNEAQ. In DNA, the CDR3 is TGTGCCAGCAGTTACAGGGGAGATCCCTACGAGCAGTACTTC. Protein sequence: CASSYRGDPYEQYF.

This clonotype was detected many times. The chain is built from TRBV3-1 and TRBJ1-3; TRBD1 is a possible D gene (6 bases). V was clipped by 6 bases and J by 4 bases, with 16 bases between them. The germline V gene has CDR1 LGHDT and CDR2 YNNKEL (reference sequence). The CDR3 consists of 15 residues. CDR3: CASRRGGASGNTIYF. CDR3 in DNA: TGTGCCAGCAGGAGAGGGGGGGCCTCGGGAAACACCATATATTTT. The full variable domain, rest sourced from reference TRBV3-1 and TRBJ1-3, is DTAVSQTPKYLVTQMGNDKSIKCEQNLGHDTMYWYKQDSKKFLKIMFSYNNKELIINETVPNRFSPKSPDKAHLNLHINSLELGDSAVYFCASRRGGASGNTIYFGEGSWLTVV.

This clonotype was picked up many times. The V gene is TRBV7-2, the J gene TRBJ2-7; TRBD2 agrees at 7 bases. This CDR3 comprises 15 residues. Per the germline V gene, CDR1 is SGHTA and CDR2 is FQGNSA. V was pared by 7 bases and J by 1 base, with 10 bases of the junction left unmatched. This CDR3 reads CASTQELGGSYEQYF. DNA of the CDR3: TGTGCCAGCACCCAAGAACTGGGGGGGTCCTACGAGCAGTACTTC.